This T cell receptor (beta chain) was captured in a study of human T cells and chemical hapten exposure. Study-wide background: Investigators sensitized approximately 2 cm by approximately 2 cm of upper inner arm skin with 2% DPC.

TCRdb recomputed calls from the RACE reads with MiXCR, one row per CDR3 protein. In the table there are some 380,000 distinct CDR3 sequences, 4.8% of which are singletons. From germline, CDR1 is DFQATT and CDR2 SNEGSKA (reference sequence). The CDR3 totals 15 residues. V was pared by 5 bases and J by 0 bases, with 16 bases between. Time point defined: patch test 1, 2 weeks after DPC sensitization. As to treatment: therapeutic diphenylcyclopropenone sensitization with weekly scalp DPC. Venepuncture was done earlier than the placement of each patch test. Points from the study as a whole: There was no change with DPC sensitization in TCRs above 1 in 1000 frequency.

This clonotype was counted many times. Its antigen is still unknown. This TCR was recovered from a woman in her fifties or sixties with alopecia areata. Some clones in this sample may be carry-over from other donors' samples. The material was whole blood, obtained in connection with sensitization to the hapten diphenylcyclopropenone (DPC). The V call is TRBV20-1, the J call TRBJ1-1; D remains ambiguous. The CDR3 DNA reads as TGCAGTGCTCGGACGGGGTCTGAGATGAACACTGAAGCTTTCTTT. The encoded protein is CSARTGSEMNTEAFF.